This T cell receptor (beta chain) originates from a study of blood T cell repertoires in COVID-19. About the research overall: The samples span acute and convalescent COVID-19 from the United States, Italy and Spain.

Trimming shortened V by 6 bases and J by 7 bases, and 22 bases separated the two germline ends. Germline-derived CDR1 and CDR2 are SQVTM and ANQGSEA. The CDR3 totals 14 residues. Under the authors' procedure: Amplification from reference gene primers served as the basis for estimated nucleated cell counts. Repertoires were generated with immunoSEQ multiplex PCR, while TCRdb's copy carries only in-frame clones and drops some. V and J calls plus clone size are reproduced from that table; the DNA served to infer D and trimming. Of a few hundred thousand clones listed, around 87% are singletons. The chain employs TRBV29-1 and TRBJ2-7; D may be TRBD2 (5 bases). The sequenced sample consisted of peripheral blood. The source of this sequence is a man in his 60s who had recovered from COVID-19. The CDR3 DNA is TGCAGCGTCGCTGACGCCGGGATCTCGGGGGAGCAGTACTTC. Protein product: CSVADAGISGEQYF.